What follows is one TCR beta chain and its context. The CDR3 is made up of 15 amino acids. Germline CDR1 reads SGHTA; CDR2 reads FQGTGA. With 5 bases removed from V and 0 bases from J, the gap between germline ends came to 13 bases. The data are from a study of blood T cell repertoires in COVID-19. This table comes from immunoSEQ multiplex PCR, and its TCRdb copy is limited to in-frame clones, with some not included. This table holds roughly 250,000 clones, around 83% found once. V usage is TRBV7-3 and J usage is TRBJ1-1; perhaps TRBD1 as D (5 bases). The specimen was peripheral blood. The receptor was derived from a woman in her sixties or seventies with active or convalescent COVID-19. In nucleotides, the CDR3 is TGTGCCAGCAGCCGGGAGGGACCAATGAACACTGAAGCTTTCTTT. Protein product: CASSREGPMNTEAFF.